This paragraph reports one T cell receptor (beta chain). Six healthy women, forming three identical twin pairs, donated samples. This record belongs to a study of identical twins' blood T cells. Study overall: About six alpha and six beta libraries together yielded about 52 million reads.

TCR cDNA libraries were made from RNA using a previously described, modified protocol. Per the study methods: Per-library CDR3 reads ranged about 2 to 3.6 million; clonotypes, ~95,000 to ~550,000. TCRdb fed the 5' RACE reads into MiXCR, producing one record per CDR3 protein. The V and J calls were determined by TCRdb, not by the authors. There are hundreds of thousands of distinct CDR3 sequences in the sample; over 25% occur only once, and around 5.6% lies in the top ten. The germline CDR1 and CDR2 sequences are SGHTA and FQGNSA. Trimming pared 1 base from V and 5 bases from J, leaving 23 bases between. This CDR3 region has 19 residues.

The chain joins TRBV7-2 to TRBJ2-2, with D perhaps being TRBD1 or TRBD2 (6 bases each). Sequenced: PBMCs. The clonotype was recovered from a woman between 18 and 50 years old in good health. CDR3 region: CASSLVWPPWGASTGELFF. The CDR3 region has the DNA TGTGCCAGCAGCTTAGTTTGGCCGCCGTGGGGGGCATCGACCGGGGAGCTGTTTTTT.